The clone carrying this T cell receptor beta chain was found a few times. Its specificity is unknown. The CDR3 loop spans 15 amino acids. The V segment lost 4 bases and the J segment 11 bases; nucleotides outside the gene matches: 13. The germline gives CDR1 SGHTA, CDR2 FQGTGA. This specimen belongs to a study of T cell repertoires in cytomegalovirus infection. Study as a whole: The authors relied on CMV epitopes, both recently identified HLA-C-restricted and well-studied HLA-B-restricted.

General study findings and limits: Cumulative frequency of public TCR beta families picked out carriers of CMV plus the relevant HLA.

TCRdb reanalysed the reads using MiXCR and keeps one entry per CDR3 protein. This sample has about 500,000 distinct CDR3 sequences, with 33% found just once. This clonotype was obtained from a human donor in good health (CMV status not recorded). Some clones in this sample may be carry-over from other donors' samples. V gene TRBV7-3 combines with J gene TRBJ2-1, with 8 positions matching TRBD2. This sample comprised cultured PBMCs, obtained from culture after CMV antigen stimulation. The CDR3 nucleotides read TGTGCCAGCAGCTCCCTTGGCGGGAGGTCGAATCAGCAGTTCTTC. Translating gives CASSSLGGRSNQQFF.